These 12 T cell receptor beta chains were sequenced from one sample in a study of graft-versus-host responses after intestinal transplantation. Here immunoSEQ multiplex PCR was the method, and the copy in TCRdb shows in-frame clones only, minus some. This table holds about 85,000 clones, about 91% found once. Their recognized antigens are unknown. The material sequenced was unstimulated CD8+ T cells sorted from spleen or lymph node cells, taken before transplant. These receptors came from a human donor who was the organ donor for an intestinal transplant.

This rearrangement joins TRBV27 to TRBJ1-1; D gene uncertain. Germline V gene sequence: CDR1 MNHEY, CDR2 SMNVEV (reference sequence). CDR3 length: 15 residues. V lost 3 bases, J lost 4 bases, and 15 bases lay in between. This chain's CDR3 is CASSFGPTWGTEAFF. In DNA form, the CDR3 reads TGTGCCAGCAGTTTCGGTCCTACCTGGGGCACTGAAGCTTTCTTT.

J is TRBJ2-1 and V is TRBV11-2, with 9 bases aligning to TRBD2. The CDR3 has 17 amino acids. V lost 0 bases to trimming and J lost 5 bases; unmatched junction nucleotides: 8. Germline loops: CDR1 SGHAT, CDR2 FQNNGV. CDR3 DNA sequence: TGTGCCAGCAGCTTAGAGTTTGGCCTAGCGGGGAACAATGAGCAGTTCTTC. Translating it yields CASSLEFGLAGNNEQFF. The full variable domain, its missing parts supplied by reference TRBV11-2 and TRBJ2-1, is EAGVAQSPRYKIIEKRQSVAFWCNPISGHATLYWYQQILGQGPKLLIQFQNNGVVDDSQLPKDRFSAERLKGVDSTLKIQPAKLEDSAVYLCASSLEFGLAGNNEQFFGPGTRLTVL.

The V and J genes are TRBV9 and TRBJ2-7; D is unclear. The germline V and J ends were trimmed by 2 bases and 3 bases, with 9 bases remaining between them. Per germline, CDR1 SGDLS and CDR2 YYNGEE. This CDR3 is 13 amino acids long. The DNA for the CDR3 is TGTGCCAGCAGCGTGGGCGGATTCTACGAGCAGTACTTC. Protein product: CASSVGGFYEQYF.

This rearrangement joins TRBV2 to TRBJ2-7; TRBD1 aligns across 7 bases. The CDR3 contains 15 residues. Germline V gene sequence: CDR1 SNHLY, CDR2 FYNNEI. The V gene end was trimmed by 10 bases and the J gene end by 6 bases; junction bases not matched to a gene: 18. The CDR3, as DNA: TGTGCCATGTGGGGACCCCGACAGGGAAGGTGCGAGCAGTACTTC. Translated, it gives CAMWGPRQGRCEQYF.

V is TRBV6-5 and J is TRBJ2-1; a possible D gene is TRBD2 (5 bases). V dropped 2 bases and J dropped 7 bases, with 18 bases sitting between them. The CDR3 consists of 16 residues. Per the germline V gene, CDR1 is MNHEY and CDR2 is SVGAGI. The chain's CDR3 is CASSYGSSPPANEQFF. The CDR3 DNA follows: TGTGCCAGCAGTTACGGGTCTAGCCCCCCGGCGAATGAGCAGTTCTTC.

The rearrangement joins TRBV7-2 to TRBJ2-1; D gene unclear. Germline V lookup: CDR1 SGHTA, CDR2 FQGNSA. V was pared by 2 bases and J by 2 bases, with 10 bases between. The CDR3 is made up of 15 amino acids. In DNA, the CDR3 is TGTGCCAGCAGCTTATGGCGGATAACCTACAATGAGCAGTTCTTC. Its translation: CASSLWRITYNEQFF.

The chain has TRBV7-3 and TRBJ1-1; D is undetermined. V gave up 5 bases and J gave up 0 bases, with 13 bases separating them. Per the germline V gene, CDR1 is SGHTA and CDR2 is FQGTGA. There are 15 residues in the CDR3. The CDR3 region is CASSPSGSLNTEAFF. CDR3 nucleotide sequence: TGTGCCAGCAGCCCATCGGGGAGCTTGAACACTGAAGCTTTCTTT.

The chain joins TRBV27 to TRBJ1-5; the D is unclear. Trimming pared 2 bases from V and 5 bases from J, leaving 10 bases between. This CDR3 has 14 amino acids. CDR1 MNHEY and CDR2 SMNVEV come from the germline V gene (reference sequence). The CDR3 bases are TGTGCCAGCAGTTTAGCAGGACCAGATCAGCCCCAGCATTTT. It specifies CASSLAGPDQPQHF.

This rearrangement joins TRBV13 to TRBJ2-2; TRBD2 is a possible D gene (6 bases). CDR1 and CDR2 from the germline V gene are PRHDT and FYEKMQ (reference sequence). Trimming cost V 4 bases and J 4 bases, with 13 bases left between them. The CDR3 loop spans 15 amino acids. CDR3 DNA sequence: TGTGCCAGCAGCTCAACTGGAGCGGGCACCGGGGAGCTGTTTTTT. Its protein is CASSSTGAGTGELFF.

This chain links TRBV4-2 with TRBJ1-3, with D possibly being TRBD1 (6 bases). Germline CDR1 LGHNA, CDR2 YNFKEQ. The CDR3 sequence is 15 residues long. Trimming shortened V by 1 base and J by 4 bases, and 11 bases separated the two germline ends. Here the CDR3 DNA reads TGTGCCAGCAGCCAAGGACAGGCTAAGGGAAACACCATATATTTT. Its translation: CASSQGQAKGNTIYF.

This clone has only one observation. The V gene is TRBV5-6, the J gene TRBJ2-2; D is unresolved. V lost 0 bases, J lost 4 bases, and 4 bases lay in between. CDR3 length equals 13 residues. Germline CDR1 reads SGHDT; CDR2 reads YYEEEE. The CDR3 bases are TGTGCCAGCAGCTTGGACAGCACCGGGGAGCTGTTTTTT. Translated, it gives CASSLDSTGELFF.

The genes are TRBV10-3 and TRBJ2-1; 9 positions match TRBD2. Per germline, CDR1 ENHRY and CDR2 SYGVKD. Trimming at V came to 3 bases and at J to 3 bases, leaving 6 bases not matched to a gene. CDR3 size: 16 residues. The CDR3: CAISERGRGNYNEQFF. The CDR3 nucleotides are TGTGCCATCAGTGAACGCGGGAGGGGTAACTACAATGAGCAGTTCTTC.